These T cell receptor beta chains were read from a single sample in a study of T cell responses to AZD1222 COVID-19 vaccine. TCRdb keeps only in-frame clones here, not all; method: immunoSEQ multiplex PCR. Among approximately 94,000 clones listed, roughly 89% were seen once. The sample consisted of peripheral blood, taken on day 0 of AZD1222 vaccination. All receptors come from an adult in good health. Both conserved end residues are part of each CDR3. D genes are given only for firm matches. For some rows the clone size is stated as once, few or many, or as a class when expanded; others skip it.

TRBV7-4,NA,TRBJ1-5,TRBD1,TGTGCCAGCACCAGTCCGACAGGGGGGTTTCATTTT,CASTSPTGGFHF
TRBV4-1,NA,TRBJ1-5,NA,TGCGCCAGCAGCCAAGCTGAGGGGCAGCCCCAGCATTTT,CASSQAEGQPQHF
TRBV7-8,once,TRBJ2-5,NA,TGTGCCAGCAGCTCACACTCTAGCGCACAAGAGACCCAGTACTTC,CASSSHSSAQETQYF
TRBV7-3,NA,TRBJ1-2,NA,TGTGCCAGCAGCTTAACGCGGGCCCCTGGGGGCTACACCTTC,CASSLTRAPGGYTF
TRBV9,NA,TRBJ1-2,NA,TGTGCCAGCAGCGTAGGGCCAGGGGTAAACTATGGCTACACCTTC,CASSVGPGVNYGYTF
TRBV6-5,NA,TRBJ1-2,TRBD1,TGTGCCAGCAGTTACTTCCTGACAGGGTCATATGGCTACACCTTC,CASSYFLTGSYGYTF
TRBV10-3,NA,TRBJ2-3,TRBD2,TGTGCCATCAAAGGGGCTAGCGGGATGGGGACAGATACGCAGTATTTT,CAIKGASGMGTDTQYF
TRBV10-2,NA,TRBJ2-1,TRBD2,TGCGCCAGCAGTGAGACTAGCGGAGGGGAGCAGTTCTTC,CASSETSGGEQFF
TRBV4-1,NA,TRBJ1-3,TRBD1,TGCGCCAGCAGCCAAGATTCTAAGGGGGCTAGAGGCACCATATATTTT,CASSQDSKGARGTIYF
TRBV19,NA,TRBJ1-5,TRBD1,TGTGCCAGTAGTGACTCGGGACAGGTGCGTCAGGAGCCCCAGCATTTT,CASSDSGQVRQEPQHF
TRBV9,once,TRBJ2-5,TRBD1,TGTGCCAGCAGCGTCGGGGCAGGGGGTACAGAGACCCAGTACTTC,CASSVGAGGTETQYF
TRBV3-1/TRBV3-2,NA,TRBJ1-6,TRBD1,TGTGCCAGCAGCCAAGATCCCCAGGGGGAAAGCTCCTATAATTCACCCCTCCACTTT,CASSQDPQGESSYNSPLHF
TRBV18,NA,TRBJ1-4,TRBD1,TGTGCCAGCTCGCCTTACCGGGACAGGGGAGATGAAAAACTGTTTTTT,CASSPYRDRGDEKLFF
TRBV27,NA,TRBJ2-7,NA,TGTGCCAGCGGCCTGAGCTCAGGGGACCTCTCCTACGAGCAGTACTTC,CASGLSSGDLSYEQYF
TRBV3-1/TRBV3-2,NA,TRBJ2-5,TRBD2,TGTGCCAGCAGTCGCACTAGCGATGAGACCCAGTACTTC,CASSRTSDETQYF
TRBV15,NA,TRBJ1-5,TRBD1,TGTGCCACCAGCAGAGGGCGGACAGGGTACCAGCCCCAGCATTTT,CATSRGRTGYQPQHF
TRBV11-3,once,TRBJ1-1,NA,TGTGCCAGCACCGCACGGGGATGGAACACTGAAGCTTTCTTT,CASTARGWNTEAFF
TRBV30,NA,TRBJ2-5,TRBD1,TGTGCCTGGAGTGAGGGGGCTCTCGACTACTTC,CAWSEGALDYF
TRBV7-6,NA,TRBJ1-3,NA,TGTGCCAGCAGCTTAGCGCTTACAAACTCTGGAAACACCATATATTTT,CASSLALTNSGNTIYF
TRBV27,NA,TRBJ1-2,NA,TGTGCCAGCAGTCCCCACCTACAGGGCCCCGGTGGCTACACCTTC,CASSPHLQGPGGYTF
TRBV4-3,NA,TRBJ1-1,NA,TGCGCCAGCAGCCAAAAACACTCGAACACTGAAGCTTTCTTT,CASSQKHSNTEAFF
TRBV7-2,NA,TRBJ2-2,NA,TGTGCCAGCAGCTCTAGGACACAAACCGGGGAGCTGTTTTTT,CASSSRTQTGELFF
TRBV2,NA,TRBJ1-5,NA,TGTGCCAGCACCCTAGGGGGCAATCAGCCCCAGCATTTT,CASTLGGNQPQHF
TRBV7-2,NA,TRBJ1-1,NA,TGTGCCAGCAGCTTATTATACGGTCTAGGCACTGAAGCTTTCTTT,CASSLLYGLGTEAFF
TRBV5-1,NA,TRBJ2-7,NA,TGCGCCAGCAGCCCTGGAACAGGGCCCTCCCACGAGCAGTACTTC,CASSPGTGPSHEQYF
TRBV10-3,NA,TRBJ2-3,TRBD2,TGTGCCGCTCGGACTAGCGGGGGGCCAGATACGCAGTATTTT,CAARTSGGPDTQYF
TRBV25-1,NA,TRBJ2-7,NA,TGTGCCAGTAGTAACCCTTGGGGCGAGCAGTACTTC,CASSNPWGEQYF
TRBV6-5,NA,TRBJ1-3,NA,TGTGCCAGCAGTTACGCCGGGGGCTCTGGAAACACCATATATTTT,CASSYAGGSGNTIYF
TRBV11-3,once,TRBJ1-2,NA,TGTGCCAGCAGCCCCAGGGGAATTAGTGGCTACACCTTC,CASSPRGISGYTF
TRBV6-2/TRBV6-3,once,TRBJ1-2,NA,TGTGCCAGCAGTTACTCGTTCGAAAGCCTCCGTGGCTACACCTTC,CASSYSFESLRGYTF
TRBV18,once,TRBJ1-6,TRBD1,TGTGCCAGCTCACCTGGACAGGACAATTCACCCCTCCACTTT,CASSPGQDNSPLHF
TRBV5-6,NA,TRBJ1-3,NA,TGTGCCAGCAGCCAACAGGGTGGAATAGGAAACACCATATATTTT,CASSQQGGIGNTIYF
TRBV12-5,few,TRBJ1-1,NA,TGTGCTAGTGGTTTGACCGGGGGGAACACTGAAGCTTTCTTT,CASGLTGGNTEAFF
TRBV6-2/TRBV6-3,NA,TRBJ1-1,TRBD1,TGTGCCAGCAGTTACTCGATGGGACAGGGGGCAGGGGGGACTGAAGCTTTCTTT,CASSYSMGQGAGGTEAFF
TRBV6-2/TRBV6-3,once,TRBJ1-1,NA,TGTGCCAGCAGTTACAGGGGGGTGAGAGCTTTCTTT,CASSYRGVRAFF
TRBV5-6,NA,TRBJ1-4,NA,TGTGCCAGCAGCTTGGCCGCTCCAGGGGCAACTAATGAAAAACTGTTTTTT,CASSLAAPGATNEKLFF
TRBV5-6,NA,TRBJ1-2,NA,TGTGCCAGCAGCTTGGTAGTCGGGGCTGCATATAACTATGGCTACACCTTC,CASSLVVGAAYNYGYTF
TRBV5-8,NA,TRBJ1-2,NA,TGTGCCATCCTGATTACACCTAACTATGGCTACACCTTC,CAILITPNYGYTF
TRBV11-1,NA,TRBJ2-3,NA,TGTGCCAGCAGCTTCTCGGGCGGGCGAGATACGCAGTATTTT,CASSFSGGRDTQYF
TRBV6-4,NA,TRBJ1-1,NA,TGTGCCAGCAGTGAATACAGGTACACTGAAGCTTTCTTT,CASSEYRYTEAFF
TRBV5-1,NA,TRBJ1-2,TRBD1,TGCGCCAGCAGCTCAACGGACAGGGGAACTGGCTACACCTTC,CASSSTDRGTGYTF
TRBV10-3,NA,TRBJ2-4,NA,TGTGCCATCAGTGAGTCGAAGCGCCAAAACATTCAGTACTTC,CAISESKRQNIQYF
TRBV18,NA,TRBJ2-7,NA,TGTGCCAGCTCACCACCGGGGCCCTACGAGCAGTACTTC,CASSPPGPYEQYF
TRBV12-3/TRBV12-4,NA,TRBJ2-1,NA,TGTGCCAGCAGACCCCTTATTACGGATGAGCAGTTCTTC,CASRPLITDEQFF
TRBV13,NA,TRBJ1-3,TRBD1,TGTGCCAGCAGCTTGGGAGGAACAGGGGTTGGAAACACCATATATTTT,CASSLGGTGVGNTIYF
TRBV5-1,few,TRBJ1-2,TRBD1,TGCGCCAGCAGCTCAGGCGAGGGGGCAGCCTATGGCTACACCTTC,CASSSGEGAAYGYTF
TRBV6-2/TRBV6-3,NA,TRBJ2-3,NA,TGTGCCAGCAGTTACGGCGGGGAAAACACAGATACGCAGTATTTT,CASSYGGENTDTQYF
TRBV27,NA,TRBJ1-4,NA,TGTGCCAGCAGGTACCATCTCGGGACGGGCGATGAAAAACTGTTTTTT,CASRYHLGTGDEKLFF
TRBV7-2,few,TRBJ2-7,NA,TGTGCCAGCAGCTTAGGGACGCACTCCTACGAGCAGTACTTC,CASSLGTHSYEQYF